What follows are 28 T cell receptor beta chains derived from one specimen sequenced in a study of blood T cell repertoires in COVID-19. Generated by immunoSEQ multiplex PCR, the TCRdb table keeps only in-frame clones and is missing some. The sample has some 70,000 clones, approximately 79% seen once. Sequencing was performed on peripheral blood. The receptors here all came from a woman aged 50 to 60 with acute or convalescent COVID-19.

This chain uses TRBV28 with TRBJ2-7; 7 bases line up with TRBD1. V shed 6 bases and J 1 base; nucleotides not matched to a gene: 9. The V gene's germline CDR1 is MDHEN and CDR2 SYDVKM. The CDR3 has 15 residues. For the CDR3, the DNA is TGTGCCAGCAGCCACCGACAGGGATTGTCCTACGAGCAGTACTTC. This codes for CASSHRQGLSYEQYF.

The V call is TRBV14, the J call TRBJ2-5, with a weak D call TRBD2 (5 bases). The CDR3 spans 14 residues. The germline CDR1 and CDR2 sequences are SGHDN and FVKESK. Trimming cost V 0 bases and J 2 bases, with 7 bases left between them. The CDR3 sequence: CASSQDTRQETQYF. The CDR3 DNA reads TGTGCCAGCAGCCAAGATACTAGGCAAGAGACCCAGTACTTC.

In DNA, the CDR3 is TGTGCCAGCAGCCCGCGGCAGGGGAACTATGGCTACACCTTC. It is translated as CASSPRQGNYGYTF. The V call is TRBV13, the J call TRBJ1-2; D is perhaps TRBD1 (6 bases). Trimming shortened V by 5 bases and J by 2 bases, and 12 bases separated the two germline ends. Germline V lookup: CDR1 PRHDT, CDR2 FYEKMQ (reference sequence). This CDR3 spans 14 amino acids.

The CDR3 region is CASSEEQGWEDEQYF. As DNA, the CDR3 is TGTGCCAGCAGTGAAGAACAGGGGTGGGAGGACGAGCAGTACTTC. The rearrangement joins TRBV2 to TRBJ2-7; D perhaps matches TRBD1 (7 bases). Trimming took 1 base from V and 5 from J, leaving 15 bases between them. The CDR3 has 15 amino acids. Germline CDR1 SNHLY, CDR2 FYNNEI.

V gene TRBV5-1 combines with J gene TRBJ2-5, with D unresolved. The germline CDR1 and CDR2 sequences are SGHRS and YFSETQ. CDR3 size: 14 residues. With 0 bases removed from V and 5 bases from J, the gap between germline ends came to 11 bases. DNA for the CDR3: TGCGCCAGCAGCTTGGACTCGTACGAGGAGACCCAGTACTTC. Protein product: CASSLDSYEETQYF.

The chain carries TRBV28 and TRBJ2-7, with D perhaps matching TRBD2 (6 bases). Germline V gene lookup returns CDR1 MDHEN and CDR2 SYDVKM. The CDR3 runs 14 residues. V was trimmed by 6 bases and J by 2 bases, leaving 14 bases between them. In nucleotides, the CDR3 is TGTGCCAGCAGGGGTGGGACGGGAGCCTACGAGCAGTACTTC. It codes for CASRGGTGAYEQYF.

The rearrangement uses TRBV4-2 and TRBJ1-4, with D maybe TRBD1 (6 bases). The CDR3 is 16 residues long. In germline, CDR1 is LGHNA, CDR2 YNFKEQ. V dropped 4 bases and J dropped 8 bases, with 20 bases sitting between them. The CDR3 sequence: CASSRTEGVLGEKLFF. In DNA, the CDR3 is TGTGCCAGCAGCCGGACCGAGGGGGTTCTCGGGGAAAAACTGTTTTTT.

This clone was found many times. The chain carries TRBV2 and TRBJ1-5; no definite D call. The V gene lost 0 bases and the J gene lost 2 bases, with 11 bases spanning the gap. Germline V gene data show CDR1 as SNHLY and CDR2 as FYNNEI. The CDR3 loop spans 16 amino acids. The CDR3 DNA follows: TGTGCCAGCAGTGAAGCGCTGGCAGTGGGCAATCAGCCCCAGCATTTT. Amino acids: CASSEALAVGNQPQHF.

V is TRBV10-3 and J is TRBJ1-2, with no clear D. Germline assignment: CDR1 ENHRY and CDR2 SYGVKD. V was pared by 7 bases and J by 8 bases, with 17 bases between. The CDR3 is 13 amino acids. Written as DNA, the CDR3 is TGTGCCATCAAGAACCTTACAGTGACCGGCTACACCTTC. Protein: CAIKNLTVTGYTF.

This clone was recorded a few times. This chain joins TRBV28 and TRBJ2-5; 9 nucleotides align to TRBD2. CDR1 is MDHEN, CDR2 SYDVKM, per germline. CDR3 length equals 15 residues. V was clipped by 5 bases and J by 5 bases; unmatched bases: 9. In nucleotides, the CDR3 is TGTGCCAGCAGTCGGGGAGCGGGAGGAAGGGAGACCCAGTACTTC. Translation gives CASSRGAGGRETQYF.

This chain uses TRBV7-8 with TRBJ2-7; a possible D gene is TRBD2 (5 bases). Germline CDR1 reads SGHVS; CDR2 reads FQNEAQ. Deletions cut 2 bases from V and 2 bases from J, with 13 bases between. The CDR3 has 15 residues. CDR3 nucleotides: TGTGCCAGCAGCTTATTGGACTCACCCCCCTACGAGCAGTACTTC. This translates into CASSLLDSPPYEQYF.

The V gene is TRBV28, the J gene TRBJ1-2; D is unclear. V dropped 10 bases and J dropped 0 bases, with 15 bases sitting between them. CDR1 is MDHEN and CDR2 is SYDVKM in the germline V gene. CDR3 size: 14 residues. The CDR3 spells CATKGEDSNYGYTF. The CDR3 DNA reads TGTGCCACCAAGGGAGAGGATTCTAACTATGGCTACACCTTC.

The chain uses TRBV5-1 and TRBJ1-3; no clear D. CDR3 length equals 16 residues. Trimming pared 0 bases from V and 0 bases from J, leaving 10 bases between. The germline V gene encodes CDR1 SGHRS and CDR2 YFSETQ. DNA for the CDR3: TGCGCCAGCAGCTTGGATGGGCTGAGCTCTGGAAACACCATATATTTT. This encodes CASSLDGLSSGNTIYF. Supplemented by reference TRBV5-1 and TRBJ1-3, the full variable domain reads KAGVTQTPRYLIKTRGQQVTLSCSPISGHRSVSWYQQTPGQGLQFLFEYFSETQRNKGNFPGRFSGRQFSNSRSEMNVSTLELGDSALYLCASSLDGLSSGNTIYFGEGSWLTVV.

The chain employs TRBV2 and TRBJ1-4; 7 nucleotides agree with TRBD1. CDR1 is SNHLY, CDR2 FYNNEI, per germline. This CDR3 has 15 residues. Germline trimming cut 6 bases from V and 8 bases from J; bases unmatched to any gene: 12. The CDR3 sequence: CASRTPRGPGEKLFF. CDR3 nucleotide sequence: TGTGCCAGCAGGACACCTAGGGGGCCCGGGGAAAAACTGTTTTTT.

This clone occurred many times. For the CDR3, the DNA is TGTGCCAGCAGCCCACAGGGGGAAGAATTAGCGAGCAATCAGCCCCAGCATTTT. It is translated as CASSPQGEELASNQPQHF. This rearrangement joins TRBV7-8 to TRBJ1-5, with 8 positions matching TRBD1. CDR3 length equals 18 residues. Germline V CDR1 and CDR2: SGHVS, FQNEAQ. With 5 bases clipped from V and 1 base from J, the junction kept 13 bases outside the gene matches.

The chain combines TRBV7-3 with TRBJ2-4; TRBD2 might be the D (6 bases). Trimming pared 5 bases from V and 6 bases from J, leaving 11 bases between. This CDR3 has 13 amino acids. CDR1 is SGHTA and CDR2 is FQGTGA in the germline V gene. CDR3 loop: CASSPEGGNIQYF. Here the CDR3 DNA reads TGTGCCAGCAGCCCCGAGGGAGGAAACATTCAGTACTTC.

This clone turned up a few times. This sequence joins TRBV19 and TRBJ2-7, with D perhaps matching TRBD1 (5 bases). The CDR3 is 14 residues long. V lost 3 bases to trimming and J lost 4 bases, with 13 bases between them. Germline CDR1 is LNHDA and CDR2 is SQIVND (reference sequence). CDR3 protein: CASSIHRFPYEQYF. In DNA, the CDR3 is TGTGCCAGTAGTATCCACAGGTTTCCTTACGAGCAGTACTTC.

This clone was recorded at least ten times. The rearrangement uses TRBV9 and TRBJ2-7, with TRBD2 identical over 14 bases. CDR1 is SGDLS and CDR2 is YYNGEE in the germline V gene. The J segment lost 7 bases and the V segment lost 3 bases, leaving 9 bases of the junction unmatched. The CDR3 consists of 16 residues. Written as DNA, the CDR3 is TGTGCCAGCAGCGAAAGGACTAGCGGGGGGATTGGAGAGCAGTACTTC. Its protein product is CASSERTSGGIGEQYF.

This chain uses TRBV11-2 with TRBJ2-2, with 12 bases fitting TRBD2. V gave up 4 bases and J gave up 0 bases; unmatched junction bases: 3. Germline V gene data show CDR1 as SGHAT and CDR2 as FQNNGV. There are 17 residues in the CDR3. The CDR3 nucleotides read TGTGCCAGCAGCTCAGGACTAGCGGGGACGAACACCGGGGAGCTGTTTTTT. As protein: CASSSGLAGTNTGELFF.

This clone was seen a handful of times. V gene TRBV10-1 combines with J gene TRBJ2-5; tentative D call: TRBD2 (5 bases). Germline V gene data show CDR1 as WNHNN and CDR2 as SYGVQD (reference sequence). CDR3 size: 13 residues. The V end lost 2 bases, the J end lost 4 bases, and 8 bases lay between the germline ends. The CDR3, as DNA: TGCGCCAGCAGTGAGGGAGGAACAGAGACCCAGTACTTC. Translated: CASSEGGTETQYF.

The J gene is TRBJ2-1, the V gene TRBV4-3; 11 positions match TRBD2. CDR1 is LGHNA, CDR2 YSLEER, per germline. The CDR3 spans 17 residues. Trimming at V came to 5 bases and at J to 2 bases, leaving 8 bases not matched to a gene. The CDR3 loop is CASSFGLAGSPYNEQFF. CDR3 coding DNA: TGCGCCAGCAGCTTCGGACTAGCGGGTTCACCCTACAATGAGCAGTTCTTC.

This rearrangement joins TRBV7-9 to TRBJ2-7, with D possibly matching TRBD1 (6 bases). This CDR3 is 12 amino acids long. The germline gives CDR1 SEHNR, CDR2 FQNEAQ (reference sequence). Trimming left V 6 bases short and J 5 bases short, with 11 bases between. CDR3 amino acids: CASRSGAHEQYF. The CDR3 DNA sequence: TGTGCCAGCAGGTCAGGGGCCCACGAGCAGTACTTC.

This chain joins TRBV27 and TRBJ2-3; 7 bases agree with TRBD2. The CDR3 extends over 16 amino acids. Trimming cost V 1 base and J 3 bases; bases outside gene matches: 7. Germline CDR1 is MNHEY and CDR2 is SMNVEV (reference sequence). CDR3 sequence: CASSLLASGGTDTQYF. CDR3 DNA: TGTGCCAGCAGTTTATTGGCTAGCGGTGGGACAGATACGCAGTATTTT.

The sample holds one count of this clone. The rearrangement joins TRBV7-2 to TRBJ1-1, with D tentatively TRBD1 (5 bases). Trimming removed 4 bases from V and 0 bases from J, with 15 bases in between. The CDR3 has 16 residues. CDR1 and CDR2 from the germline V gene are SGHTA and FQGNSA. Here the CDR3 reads CASSSRALTVNTEAFF. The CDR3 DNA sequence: TGTGCCAGCAGCTCTAGGGCCTTGACAGTGAACACTGAAGCTTTCTTT. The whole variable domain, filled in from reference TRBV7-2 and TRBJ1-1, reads GAGVSQSPSNKVTEKGKDVELRCDPISGHTALYWYRQSLGQGLEFLIYFQGNSAPDKSGLPSDRFSAERTGGSVSTLTIQRTQQEDSAVYLCASSSRALTVNTEAFFGQGTRLTVV.

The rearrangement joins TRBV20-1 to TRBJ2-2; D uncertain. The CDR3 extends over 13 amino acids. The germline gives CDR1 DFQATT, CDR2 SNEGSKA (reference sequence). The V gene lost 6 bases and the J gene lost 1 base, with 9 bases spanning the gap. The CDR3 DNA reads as TGCAGTGCGAGTCCCCGGAACACCGGGGAGCTGTTTTTT. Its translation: CSASPRNTGELFF.

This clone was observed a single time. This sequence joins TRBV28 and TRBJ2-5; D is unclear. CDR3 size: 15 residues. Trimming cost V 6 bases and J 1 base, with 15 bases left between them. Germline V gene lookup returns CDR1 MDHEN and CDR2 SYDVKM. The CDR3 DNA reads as TGTGCCAGCAGGACGCAAGGCGGAGCCCAAGAGACCCAGTACTTC. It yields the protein CASRTQGGAQETQYF. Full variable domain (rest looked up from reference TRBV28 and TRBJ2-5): DVKVTQSSRYLVKRTGEKVFLECVQDMDHENMFWYRQDPGLGLRLIYFSYDVKMKEKGDIPEGYSVSREKKERFSLILESASTNQTSMYLCASRTQGGAQETQYFGPGTRLLVL.

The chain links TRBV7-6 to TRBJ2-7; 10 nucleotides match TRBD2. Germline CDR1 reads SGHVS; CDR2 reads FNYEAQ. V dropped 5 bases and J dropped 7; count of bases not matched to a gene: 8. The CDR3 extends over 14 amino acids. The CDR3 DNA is TGTGCCAGCAGCATGGCAGCGGGAGGGAGGGAGCAGTACTTC. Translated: CASSMAAGGREQYF.

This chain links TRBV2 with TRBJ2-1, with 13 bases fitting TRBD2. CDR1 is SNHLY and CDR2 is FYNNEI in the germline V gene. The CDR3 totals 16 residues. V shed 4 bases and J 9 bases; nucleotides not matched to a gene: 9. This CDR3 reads CASSGSWTSGGPEQFF. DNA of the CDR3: TGTGCCAGCAGTGGCTCATGGACTAGCGGGGGTCCTGAGCAGTTCTTC.